A selection of T cell receptor beta chains follows, all from one sample in a study of CD8 T cells in Susac syndrome. TCRdb passed the immunoSEQ multiplex PCR reads through MiXCR, listing each CDR3 protein once. The sample has 150,000 to 200,000 distinct CDR3 sequences, 90% to 95% seen once. The sample taken for sequencing was CD4+ T cells from PBMCs. Receptors were obtained from a human donor in good health. Both conserved end residues are part of each CDR3. Clone size appears in some rows only: once, few, many, or a class for an expanded clone.

TRBV9	TRBJ2-1	NA	CASSPGPRGEEQFF
TRBV29-1	TRBJ1-2	NA	CSVGGTANYGYTF
TRBV5-1	TRBJ2-7	NA	CASSPGGSPSSYEQYF
TRBV12-3/TRBV12-4	TRBJ1-1	NA	CASSSPGPNTEAFF
TRBV3-1	TRBJ2-5	NA	CASSHRAGGETQYF
TRBV6-1	TRBJ1-1	NA	CASRARASPWATEAFF
TRBV6-1	TRBJ2-2	NA	CASSEGVAPTGELFF
TRBV10-3	TRBJ1-2	NA	CAISDLQYGYGYTF
TRBV20-1	TRBJ2-7	NA	CSARRLYEQYF
TRBV19	TRBJ2-1	NA	CASSILPPRGNEQFF
TRBV12-3/TRBV12-4	TRBJ1-5	few	CASSQTGGNQPQHF
TRBV6-5	TRBJ1-1	NA	CASSYGFAGMNTEAFF
TRBV29-1	TRBJ1-1	NA	CSVEAQLNTEAFF
TRBV5-6	TRBJ2-1	NA	CASSATSGSYNEQFF
TRBV11-1	TRBJ2-4	NA	CASSTKRTGGIPKGENIQYF
TRBV30	TRBJ1-5	NA	CAWSVHRGRRTNSNQPQHF
TRBV24-1	TRBJ2-6	NA	CATSDLRQLPGANVLTF
TRBV5-1	TRBJ2-3	few	CASSLAPGDTQYF
TRBV19	TRBJ2-5	NA	CASSIADRETQYF
TRBV7-9	TRBJ2-3	NA	CASSLGRNTQYF
TRBV3-1	TRBJ2-1	NA	CASSQDPDATSGPWNEQFF
TRBV19	TRBJ1-5	NA	CASRSTDTAHQPQHF
TRBV7-6	TRBJ1-2	NA	CASSKTGDYGYTF
TRBV3-1	TRBJ1-5	NA	CASSRFYSINQPQHF
TRBV7-2	TRBJ2-2	once	CASSPQRANTGELFF
TRBV2	TRBJ2-7	NA	CASRTVPGQGAYEQYF
TRBV5-6	TRBJ2-1	NA	CASSLYAGNYNEQFF
TRBV20-1	TRBJ2-3	NA	CSARDLTDTQYF
TRBV5-1	TRBJ1-1	NA	CASSFGDDTEAFF
TRBV6-5	TRBJ1-1	few	CASSYREVEAFF
TRBV2	TRBJ2-7	once	CASRTGFDEQYF
TRBV13	TRBJ1-4	NA	CASSLVGTPNEKLFF
TRBV7-2	TRBJ1-3	NA	CASSLATGAGNTIYF
TRBV6-5	TRBJ1-2	NA	CASTLTGGGVYTF
TRBV5-6	TRBJ1-6	NA	CASSTRTANSPLHF
TRBV29-1	TRBJ2-2	NA	CSVTGTLNTGELFF
TRBV11-2	TRBJ2-7	NA	CASSLAVSYEQYF
TRBV18	TRBJ1-2	once	CASSPLTAKGNTF
TRBV29-1	TRBJ2-7	NA	CSALMRGASYSYEQYF
TRBV18	TRBJ1-4	NA	CASSPGENEKLFF
TRBV5-1	TRBJ2-5	NA	CASSLLAGGYQETQYF
TRBV6-5	TRBJ2-4	NA	CASSLIGVGNIQYF
TRBV18	TRBJ1-6	NA	CASSPGMGQGSAPLHF
TRBV27	TRBJ2-3	NA	CASNDGGEPTDTQYF
TRBV3-1	TRBJ2-3	once	CASSQGVHTDTQYF
TRBV28	TRBJ2-6	NA	CASSLISAGANVLTF